This TCR beta chain was identified in a study of blood T cell repertoires in COVID-19. Study details: Samples of COVID-19 (acute and convalescent) were obtained from the United States, Italy and Spain. From T cells, B-cell-depleted T cells, or PBMCs came the material, which was cDNA or gDNA.

In the source study's methods: For nucleated cells, counts were estimated from reference gene primer amplification. Sequenced by immunoSEQ multiplex PCR; TCRdb stores in-frame clones only, minus some. That table gives V, J and clone size, and the DNA gave D and trimming. The table records 330,000 or so clones, over 85% of them present only once. Enrolment of Seattle patients took place during active infection, and they were followed longitudinally. The sequencing sample was made of peripheral blood. This clonotype was sampled from a woman in her fifties or sixties with COVID-19, enrolled during active disease.

The CDR3 protein is CASSPRQDNYGYTF. The CDR3 region has the DNA TGTGCCAGCTCACCCCGACAGGATAACTATGGCTACACCTTC. V usage is TRBV18 and J usage is TRBJ1-2; D is possibly TRBD1 (6 bases). Trimming cost V 3 bases and J 1 base, with 9 bases left between them. The CDR3 loop spans 14 amino acids. CDR1 and CDR2 (germline): KGHSH, LQKENI.